One TCR beta chain is described in this entry. Its antigen is unknown. One base away there is no much larger clone; base qualities are not given. The trial excluded patients who had a history of autoimmune disease or who were on systemic immunosuppression. In every dose cohort, peripheral blood was drawn for TCR sequencing at baseline, cycle 4 day 1, and cycle 7 day 1. The samples were taken from a phase I, first-in-human, multicenter, open-label dose-escalation trial of ivuxolimab. Adults with locally advanced or metastatic melanoma, renal cell, hepatocellular, or head and neck squamous cell carcinoma were enrolled in the trial. Before TCR sequencing, CD4+ T cells and CD8+ T cells from peripheral blood were sorted into separate populations. The data originate from a study of OX40 agonist ivuxolimab in advanced cancers. Study-level background: Ivuxolimab was an agonistic, fully human IgG2 monoclonal antibody directed against OX40 (CD134), a costimulatory receptor. The paper covers the monotherapy dose-escalation part of the phase I ivuxolimab trial, which included N ≈ 50 patients. Peripheral TCRbeta sequencing was intended to test whether TCR sequence diversity was altered and clonal T-cell expansion was caused by ivuxolimab. Intravenous ivuxolimab was administered to patients every 2 weeks at six dose levels: 0.01, 0.1, 0.3, 1.5, 3 and 10 mg/kg. Partial responses occurred in three dose-escalation patients: two with cutaneous melanoma and one with hepatocellular carcinoma. In the dose-escalation cohort, roughly four fifths of patients were male, and the mean age was approximately 60 years, with a range of about 23 to 90. Of the approximately 54 patients in dose escalation, approximately 20 had hepatocellular carcinoma, some 15 had melanoma, 9 had renal cell carcinoma and 9 had head and neck cancer. Patients were allowed to have had prior anti-PD-1, anti-PD-L1 or anti-CTLA-4 therapy, and approximately 37% of the dose-escalation patients had been treated with checkpoint inhibitors. On the study overall, not on this receptor specifically: Partial responders in the 0.1-3.0 mg/kg groups had among the lowest normalized peripheral clonal expansion, especially among CD8+ T cells. Low levels of normalized T-cell clonal expansion were also seen in some nonresponding patients. On average, CD8+ T cells showed more expanded clones than CD4+ T cells after ivuxolimab. Clonal expansion of both CD4+ and CD8+ blood T cells was observed from baseline to week 6 at doses 0.1 to 3.0 mg/kg. The antigen specificity of the peripheral T cells that underwent clonal expansion was not determined.

For sequencing of the TCRbeta CDR3 region, genomic DNA was extracted from the sorted cells. TCRbeta CDR3 regions were sequenced using the immunoSEQ Assay. Imported from immuneACCESS, the table was reduced by TCRdb to in-frame sequences with V and J called. These copies leave out some clones; in studies compared against another copy, an unresolved V gene accounts for under half, and the cause of the remainder is not known. The sample table contains more than 85,000 clones; only one count was recorded for 87% of them. Of the sample, roughly 0.5% is held by the ten largest clones. This receptor was identified in an adult with an advanced solid tumor such as melanoma, head and neck, liver or kidney cancer. Sequencing was performed on CD4+ or CD8+ T cells sorted from blood, taken in a trial of the OX40 agonist ivuxolimab.

The CDR3 sequence is CASSGQVGPLNEQFF. The sequenced DNA: TGTGCCAGCAGCGGCCAAGTGGGACCCCTCAATGAGCAGTTCTTC. The sequence links TRBV5-4 to TRBJ2-1; the D gene is perhaps TRBD1 or TRBD2, each of them matching over 5 bases. Trimming costs V 4 bases and J 6 bases, and their ends lie 17 bases apart. CDR1 and CDR2 are read off the germline V gene (reference sequence) as SGHNT and YYREEE. The CDR3 sequence holds 15 residues, the cysteine and phenylalanine included. The CDR3 DNA has 45 bases and is translated from base 1. This CDR3, with the reference TRBV5-4 and TRBJ2-1 proteins standing in past its ends, gives the full variable domain ETGVTQSPTHLIKTRGQQVTLRCSSQSGHNTVSWYQQALGQGPQFIFQYYREEENGRGNFPPRFSGLQFPNYSSELNVNALELDDSALYLCASSGQVGPLNEQFFGPGTRLTVL.